One sample yielded the 32 T cell receptor beta chains listed below, sequenced in a study of blood T cell repertoires in COVID-19. The repertoire was sequenced with immunoSEQ multiplex PCR; TCRdb's copy has only in-frame clones and lacks some. The sample carries roughly 190,000 clones, roughly 84% recorded once. The sequenced sample was peripheral blood. The receptors were sampled from a woman between 70 and 85 years old with COVID-19, enrolled during active disease.

This chain links TRBV7-6 with TRBJ2-1; 9 bases map to TRBD1. The CDR3 has 13 amino acids. The V gene's germline CDR1 is SGHVS and CDR2 FNYEAQ. Trimming took 7 bases from V and 6 from J; bases not matched to a gene: 4. In DNA form, the CDR3 reads TGTGCCAGCACCGGGACAGGGTCCAATGAGCAGTTCTTC. It specifies CASTGTGSNEQFF.

V is TRBV6-6 and J is TRBJ2-7; 8 nucleotides line up with TRBD1. The germline V gene encodes CDR1 MNHNY and CDR2 SVGAGI (reference sequence). This CDR3 comprises 14 residues. V shed 6 bases, J shed 2 bases, and the junction held 6 bases outside the gene matches. The CDR3 here is CASRDGTGAYEQYF. In nucleotides, the CDR3 is TGTGCCAGCAGAGACGGGACAGGAGCCTACGAGCAGTACTTC.

The V call is TRBV7-9, the J call TRBJ2-5, with 8 bases aligning to TRBD1. The germline CDR1 and CDR2 sequences are SEHNR and FQNEAQ (reference sequence). CDR3 length equals 13 residues. After removal of 5 bases from V and 4 bases from J, the junction contained 3 bases not matched to a gene. The DNA of the CDR3 is TGTGCCAGCAGCAAGGGACAGGTAGAGACCCAGTACTTC. Amino acids: CASSKGQVETQYF.

The V call is TRBV6-6, the J call TRBJ1-3; D not certain. CDR1 MNHNY and CDR2 SVGAGI come from the germline V gene (reference sequence). This CDR3 has 12 residues. V shed 8 bases and J shed 4 bases, with 9 bases lying between them. The CDR3 DNA reads TGTGCCAGCGGTCGTAGAGGAAACACCATATATTTT. The encoded protein is CASGRRGNTIYF.

On this clone: Other DNA sequences of this sample code for an identical CDR3. The rearrangement joins TRBV7-2 to TRBJ1-1; D ambiguous. Germline values: CDR1 SGHTA, CDR2 FQGNSA. The CDR3 is 13 amino acids. V was trimmed by 2 bases and J by 1 base, leaving 5 bases between them. The CDR3 loop reads CASSLRGNTEAFF. The CDR3, as DNA: TGTGCCAGCAGCTTACGCGGGAACACTGAAGCTTTCTTT. The full variable domain, completed using reference TRBV7-2 and TRBJ1-1, is GAGVSQSPSNKVTEKGKDVELRCDPISGHTALYWYRQSLGQGLEFLIYFQGNSAPDKSGLPSDRFSAERTGGSVSTLTIQRTQQEDSAVYLCASSLRGNTEAFFGQGTRLTVV.

V is TRBV29-1 and J is TRBJ1-1, with unresolved D. Germline V gene sequence: CDR1 SQVTM, CDR2 ANQGSEA. This CDR3 has 13 residues. Trimming removed 6 bases from V and 5 bases from J, with 16 bases in between. The CDR3 reads CSVVRREGTEAFF. CDR3 DNA: TGCAGCGTAGTTCGGAGGGAAGGGACTGAAGCTTTCTTT.

In this sample, this clone turned up once. This chain links TRBV30 with TRBJ2-7; 10 bases are a match to TRBD1. The CDR3 is 13 residues long. The V gene's germline CDR1 is GTSNPN and CDR2 SVGIG (reference sequence). The CDR3 bases are TGTGCTCTAGACAGGGGGCACGACGACGAGCAGTACTTC. It specifies CALDRGHDDEQYF.

CDR3 in amino acids: CASSLSGAEAFF. The CDR3 DNA reads TGTGCCAGCAGTTTGTCCGGGGCTGAAGCTTTCTTT. The gene calls are TRBV5-8 and TRBJ1-1; no definite D call. CDR3 length: 12 residues. Looked up from germline, CDR1 is SGHTS and CDR2 is YDEGEE. V lost 5 bases and J 6 bases, leaving 11 bases between the germline ends.

V and J are TRBV28 and TRBJ1-5, with 7 bases fitting TRBD1. Per the germline V gene, CDR1 is MDHEN and CDR2 is SYDVKM. The CDR3 is 14 residues long. The V gene end was trimmed by 5 bases and the J gene end by 5 bases; junction bases not matched to a gene: 6. The DNA of the CDR3 is TGTGCCAGCAGTATAGGACAGGAGGATCAGCCCCAGCATTTT. Translation: CASSIGQEDQPQHF.

V and J are TRBV18 and TRBJ1-2; weak D call: TRBD1 (5 bases). Germline assignment: CDR1 KGHSH and CDR2 LQKENI. V lost 0 bases, J lost 4 bases, and 9 bases lay in between. The CDR3 is 14 residues long. The CDR3 DNA sequence: TGTGCCAGCTCACCACCGGGACTGAGCTATGGCTACACCTTC. Translating gives CASSPPGLSYGYTF.

This sequence joins TRBV15 and TRBJ1-6; 9 bases line up with TRBD1. Trimming cost V 1 base and J 9 bases; bases outside gene matches: 7. CDR3 length: 16 amino acids. The germline gives CDR1 LNHNV, CDR2 YYDKDF (reference sequence). The CDR3 DNA follows: TGTGCCACCAGCAGAGGTGCCGGGACAGGGTCTTCACCCCTCCACTTT. Protein sequence: CATSRGAGTGSSPLHF.

The chain is built from TRBV10-3 and TRBJ1-3; TRBD1 agrees at 7 bases. Germline V lookup: CDR1 ENHRY, CDR2 SYGVKD. The ends lost 11 bases at V and 2 bases at J; junction bases unmatched: 12. This CDR3 contains 15 residues. CDR3 in DNA: TGTGCCGCCAGGGGGGAAGACAGTCCTGGAAACACCATATATTTT. It yields the protein CAARGEDSPGNTIYF.

This clone appeared a single time. V is TRBV30 and J is TRBJ2-7; 8 bases are shared with TRBD1. This CDR3 comprises 12 residues. After removal of 7 bases from V and 5 bases from J, the junction contained 7 bases not matched to a gene. Germline CDR1 reads GTSNPN; CDR2 reads SVGIG (reference sequence). The chain's CDR3 is CALQDRAHEQYF. CDR3 DNA sequence: TGTGCCTTACAGGACAGGGCCCACGAGCAGTACTTC.

The V call is TRBV9, the J call TRBJ2-3; maybe TRBD1 (5 bases). CDR3 length: 12 residues. V was cut by 3 bases and J by 4 bases, with 6 bases left in between. CDR1 is SGDLS and CDR2 is YYNGEE in the germline V gene. The CDR3 sequence: CASSGQSDTQYF. The CDR3, as DNA: TGTGCCAGCAGCGGACAGTCAGATACGCAGTATTTT.

J is TRBJ2-1 and V is TRBV12-1; the table's TRBD1 call for D was not verified on the DNA. TRBV12-1 is noted as a pseudogene. The CDR3 sequence is 18 residues long. The chain's CDR3 is CASSPFLYRDRNYNEQFF. CDR3 nucleotides: TGTGCCAGCAGCCCTTTCCTTTACCGGGACAGGAATTACAATGAGCAGTTCTTC.

This sequence joins TRBV4-2 and TRBJ2-6, with 9 positions matching TRBD2. Germline V gives CDR1 LGHNA, CDR2 YNFKEQ. The CDR3 totals 18 residues. V lost 3 bases to trimming and J lost 3 bases; unmatched junction nucleotides: 9. CDR3 region: CASSHPSLAGLGANVLTF. The CDR3, as DNA: TGTGCCAGCAGCCATCCTAGCCTAGCGGGGCTTGGGGCCAACGTCCTGACTTTC.

The chain employs TRBV5-4 and TRBJ1-5; 7 nucleotides align to TRBD1. J lost 3 bases, V lost 0 bases, and 0 bases had no gene match. The CDR3 has 14 residues. The V gene's germline CDR1 is SGHNT and CDR2 YYREEE (reference sequence). In nucleotides, the CDR3 is TGTGCCAGCAGCTTGGAGGGGGCCAATCAGCCCCAGCATTTT. This sequence encodes CASSLEGANQPQHF.

The rearrangement joins TRBV28 to TRBJ2-7; 7 bases line up with TRBD2. With 5 bases clipped from V and 2 bases from J, the junction kept 3 bases outside the gene matches. CDR1 is MDHEN and CDR2 is SYDVKM in the germline V gene. The CDR3 extends over 13 amino acids. The CDR3 nucleotides read TGTGCCAGCAGTGGCGGGGGAACCTACGAGCAGTACGTC. This sequence encodes CASSGGGTYEQYV.

The chain is built from TRBV5-1 and TRBJ2-2, with TRBD2 as a possible D gene (5 bases). Looked up from germline, CDR1 is SGHRS and CDR2 is YFSETQ. V was pared by 6 bases and J by 4 bases, with 13 bases between. This CDR3 region has 14 residues. The CDR3 nucleotides read TGCGCCAGCAAGGTGGGAGCGAGCACCGGGGAGCTGTTTTTT. Protein: CASKVGASTGELFF.

The chain has TRBV30 and TRBJ2-7; 7 bases map to TRBD1. The CDR3 extends over 15 amino acids. The V segment lost 0 bases and the J segment 3 bases; nucleotides outside the gene matches: 8. CDR1 and CDR2 from the germline V gene are GTSNPN and SVGIG (reference sequence). Here the CDR3 DNA reads TGTGCCTGGAGTGTTGGGGGACAGACTTTCTACGAGCAGTACTTC. Translated: CAWSVGGQTFYEQYF.

This clone was counted only a few times. The chain uses TRBV6-1 and TRBJ2-7; D is possibly TRBD1 (5 bases). CDR3 length: 14 amino acids. The germline V gene has CDR1 MNHNS and CDR2 SASEGT. V lost 3 bases and J lost 5, with 14 bases in between. CDR3 sequence reads: CASSEAGLPDEQYF. CDR3 DNA sequence: TGTGCCAGCAGTGAGGCAGGGCTACCGGACGAGCAGTACTTC.

Turning to this clone: Additional DNA sequences in this sample encode the identical CDR3. The CDR3 is CSASRSNEQFF. The CDR3 DNA is TGCAGTGCTTCCCGTAGCAATGAGCAGTTCTTC. The chain is built from TRBV20-1 and TRBJ2-1, with no clear D. V was clipped by 5 bases and J by 6 bases, with 8 bases between them. The CDR3 has 11 residues. CDR1 and CDR2 from the germline V gene are DFQATT and SNEGSKA (reference sequence).

DNA for the CDR3: TGTGCCAGCAGTGAAAGACGGTTTGGGGGGTTCAATCAGCCCCAGCATTTT. Its translation: CASSERRFGGFNQPQHF. The gene calls are TRBV6-1 and TRBJ1-5, with a possible D match to TRBD1 (5 bases). The CDR3 consists of 17 residues. With 2 bases removed from V and 3 bases from J, the gap between germline ends came to 17 bases. Germline V gene lookup returns CDR1 MNHNS and CDR2 SASEGT.

This clone appeared a single time. V and J are TRBV28 and TRBJ2-3; D is unresolved. The CDR3 is 14 amino acids. Germline V lookup: CDR1 MDHEN, CDR2 SYDVKM. V gave up 6 bases and J gave up 4 bases, with 14 bases separating them. Here the CDR3 reads CASRAVWSPDTQYF. The CDR3 coding sequence is TGTGCCAGCAGGGCGGTCTGGTCCCCAGATACGCAGTATTTT.

The chain couples TRBV6-2 or TRBV6-3 to TRBJ2-2; D is undetermined. The V gene's germline CDR1 is MNHEY and CDR2 SVGEGT. The CDR3 is 12 residues long. V dropped 5 bases and J dropped 9 bases, with 10 bases sitting between them. CDR3 DNA: TGTGCCAGCAGTGCCAGGAACTGGGAGCTGTTTTTT. Amino acids: CASSARNWELFF.

On this clone: One end of the junction varies from germline; a read error may be responsible. This chain joins TRBV3-1 (or the pseudogene TRBV3-2) and TRBJ2-1; D perhaps matches TRBD1 (5 bases). Looked up from germline, CDR1 is LGHDT and CDR2 is YNNKEL (reference sequence). The CDR3 covers 14 residues. CDR3 region: CASRQAGPGDEQFF. DNA for the CDR3: TGTGCCAGCAGACAAGCAGGGCCTGGGGATGAGCAGTTCTTC.

The chain combines TRBV7-2 with TRBJ2-3; 7 bases align to TRBD2. The germline CDR1 and CDR2 sequences are SGHTA and FQGNSA. The junction had 8 bases not matched to a gene; V was cut back by 4 bases and J by 1 base. CDR3 size: 16 residues. This CDR3 reads CASSWVSGGGTDTQYF. CDR3 nucleotides: TGTGCCAGCAGCTGGGTCTCTGGGGGGGGCACAGATACGCAGTATTTT. The entire variable domain, with the rest obtained from reference TRBV7-2 and TRBJ2-3, is as follows: GAGVSQSPSNKVTEKGKDVELRCDPISGHTALYWYRQSLGQGLEFLIYFQGNSAPDKSGLPSDRFSAERTGGSVSTLTIQRTQQEDSAVYLCASSWVSGGGTDTQYFGPGTRLTVL.

This clone came up a few times. This chain connects TRBV28 to TRBJ2-1, with 11 bases aligning to TRBD2. The CDR3 runs 15 residues. The junction had 5 bases not matched to a gene; V was cut back by 6 bases and J by 4 bases. CDR1 is MDHEN and CDR2 is SYDVKM in the germline V gene. CDR3 nucleotide sequence: TGTGCCAGCAGAACCGGGACTAGCGGATACAATGAGCAGTTCTTC. It specifies CASRTGTSGYNEQFF.

This clone was counted a single time. The chain has TRBV6-6 and TRBJ2-7; D gene uncertain. The CDR3 is 11 amino acids. Trimming pared 6 bases from V and 2 bases from J, leaving 5 bases between. Germline V lookup: CDR1 MNHNY, CDR2 SVGAGI (reference sequence). The CDR3: CASRNTYEQYF. The CDR3 DNA follows: TGTGCCAGCAGGAACACCTACGAGCAGTACTTC.

The chain combines TRBV6-6 with TRBJ1-3; 7 nucleotides match TRBD1. J lost 4 bases, V lost 6 bases, and 9 bases had no gene match. This CDR3 has 15 amino acids. CDR1 MNHNY and CDR2 SVGAGI come from the germline V gene (reference sequence). In DNA, the CDR3 is TGTGCCAGCAGGCAGATGGGACAGTCAGGAAACACCATATATTTT. It translates to CASRQMGQSGNTIYF.

The V and J genes are TRBV5-4 and TRBJ2-4; maybe TRBD1 (7 bases). Germline V gene sequence: CDR1 SGHNT, CDR2 YYREEE (reference sequence). The CDR3 covers 15 residues. The V end lost 4 bases, the J end lost 12 bases, and 23 bases lay between the germline ends. CDR3 sequence (DNA): TGTGCCAGCAGCATATGGGCAACTCAGGGGGGCGCTCAGTACTTC. Translating gives CASSIWATQGGAQYF.

The chain recombines TRBV24-1 with TRBJ1-4, with 7 positions matching TRBD1. The CDR3 loop spans 13 amino acids. The ends lost 9 bases at V and 11 bases at J; junction bases unmatched: 11. CDR1 KGHDR and CDR2 SFDVKD come from the germline V gene. Written as DNA, the CDR3 is TGTGCCACCCAAGGACAGGAGGAAGGGAAACTGTTTTTT. Residues: CATQGQEEGKLFF.